This T cell receptor beta chain was recorded in a study of cytomegalovirus exposure and HLA in healthy donors. The study, taken as a whole, reports: In vitro checks showed that a few CMV-associated chains really do target CMV antigens.

Comments on this clone: The antigen remains unidentified.

Method: immunoSEQ multiplex PCR; TCRdb's copy keeps in-frame clones and lacks some. This sample has 150,000 to 200,000 clones, with around 92% found just once. With 7 bases removed from V and 1 base from J, the gap between germline ends came to 17 bases. There are 16 residues in the CDR3. Germline V gives CDR1 LNHDA, CDR2 SQIVND (reference sequence). Sequenced input: PBMCs. V is TRBV19 and J is TRBJ2-1; TRBD1 might be the D (6 bases). The receptor was isolated from a woman younger than 35 in good health and CMV-seropositive. This CDR3 is CASKLARGKSYNEQFF. The CDR3 nucleotides are TGTGCCAGTAAGCTTGCCAGGGGAAAATCCTACAATGAGCAGTTCTTC.